The present T cell receptor (beta chain) was sequenced within a study of cytomegalovirus exposure and HLA in healthy donors. The CDR3 is made up of 16 amino acids. J gave up 2 bases and V 4 bases, and 8 bases lay outside the gene matches. Germline V lookup: CDR1 LNHDA, CDR2 SQIVND (reference sequence). PCR primers comprised 60 Vbeta and 13 Jbeta primers. Clones were read by immunoSEQ multiplex PCR, and TCRdb kept only the in-frame ones, dropping some. This sample yields approximately 180,000 clones, of which 78% are seen a single time; 13% belongs to the top ten. This clone was seen more than once but under ten times. Its antigen is as yet unknown. Study-level findings and limits: What a later analysis reportedly showed was that an Asian-associated ancestry cluster had fewer N-insertions than the approximately 670-donor mean. In a later analysis, TCR beta V- and J-gene trimming was associated with a missense DCLRE1C variant.

The rearrangement joins TRBV19 to TRBJ2-5, with TRBD1 identical over 9 bases. This sequence was found in a woman aged 45-60 years in good health and CMV-seropositive. Material for sequencing was PBMCs. The CDR3 nucleotides are TGTGCCAGTAGTACCCGACAGGGGGGATCACAAGAGACCCAGTACTTC. Translated: CASSTRQGGSQETQYF.